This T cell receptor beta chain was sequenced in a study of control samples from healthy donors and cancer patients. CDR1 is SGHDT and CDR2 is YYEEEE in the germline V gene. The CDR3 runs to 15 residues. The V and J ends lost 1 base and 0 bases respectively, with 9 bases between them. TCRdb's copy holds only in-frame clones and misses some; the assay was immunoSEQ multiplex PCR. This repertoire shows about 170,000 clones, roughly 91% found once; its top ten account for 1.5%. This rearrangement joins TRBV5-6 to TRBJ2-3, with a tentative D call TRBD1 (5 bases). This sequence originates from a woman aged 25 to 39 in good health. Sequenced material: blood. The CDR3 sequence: CASSLLGASTDTQYF. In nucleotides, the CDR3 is TGTGCCAGCAGCTTGCTTGGGGCTAGCACAGATACGCAGTATTTT.